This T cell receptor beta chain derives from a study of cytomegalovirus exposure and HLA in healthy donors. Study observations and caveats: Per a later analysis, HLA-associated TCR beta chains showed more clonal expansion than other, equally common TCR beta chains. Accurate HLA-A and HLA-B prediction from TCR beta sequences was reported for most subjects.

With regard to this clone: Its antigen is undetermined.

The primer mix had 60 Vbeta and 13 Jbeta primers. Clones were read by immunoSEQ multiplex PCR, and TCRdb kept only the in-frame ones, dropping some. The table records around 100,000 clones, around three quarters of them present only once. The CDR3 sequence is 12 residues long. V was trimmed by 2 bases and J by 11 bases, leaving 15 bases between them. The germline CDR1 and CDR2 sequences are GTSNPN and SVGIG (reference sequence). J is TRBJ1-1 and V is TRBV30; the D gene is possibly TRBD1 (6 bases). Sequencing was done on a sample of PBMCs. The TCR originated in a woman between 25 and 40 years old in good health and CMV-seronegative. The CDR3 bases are TGTGCCTGGAGTATCACAGGGTGTGTTGCTTTCTTT. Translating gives CAWSITGCVAFF.